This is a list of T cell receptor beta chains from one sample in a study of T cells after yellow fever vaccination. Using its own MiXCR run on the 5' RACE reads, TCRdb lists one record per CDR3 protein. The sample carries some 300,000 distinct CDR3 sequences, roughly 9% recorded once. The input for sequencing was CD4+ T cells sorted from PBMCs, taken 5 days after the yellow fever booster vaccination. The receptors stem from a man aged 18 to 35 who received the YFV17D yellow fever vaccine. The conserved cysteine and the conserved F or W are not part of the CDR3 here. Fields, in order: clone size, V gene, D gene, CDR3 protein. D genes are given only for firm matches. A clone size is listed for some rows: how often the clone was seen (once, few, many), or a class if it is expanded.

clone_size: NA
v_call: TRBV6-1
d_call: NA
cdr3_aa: ASSPDRSPLH

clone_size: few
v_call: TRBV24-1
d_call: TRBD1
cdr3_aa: ATSDPGQGTTDTQY

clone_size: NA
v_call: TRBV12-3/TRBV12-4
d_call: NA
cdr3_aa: ASSSGPGGYT

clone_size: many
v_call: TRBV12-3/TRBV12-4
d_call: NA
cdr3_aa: ASSFRGPGELF

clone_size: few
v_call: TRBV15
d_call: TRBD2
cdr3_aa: ATSRGGTSGYNEQF

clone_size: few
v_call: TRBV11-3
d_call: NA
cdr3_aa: ASSLEFRDEQF

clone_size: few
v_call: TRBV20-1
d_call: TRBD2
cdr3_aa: SARIASGDQETQY

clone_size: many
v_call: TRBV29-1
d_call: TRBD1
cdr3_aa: SVVPHRGPYNEQF

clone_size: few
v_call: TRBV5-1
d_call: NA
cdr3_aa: ASSEQQPGEQY

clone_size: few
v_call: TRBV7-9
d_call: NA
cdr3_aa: ASSPRVRALAKNIQY

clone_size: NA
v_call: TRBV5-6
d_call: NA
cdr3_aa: ASSKGRYYGYT

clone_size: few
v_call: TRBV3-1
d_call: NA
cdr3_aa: ASSRPGTGQETQY

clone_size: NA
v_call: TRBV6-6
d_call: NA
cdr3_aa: ASSPMLQETQY

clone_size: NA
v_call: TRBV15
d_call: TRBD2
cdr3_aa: ATSRGLAGGDNEQF

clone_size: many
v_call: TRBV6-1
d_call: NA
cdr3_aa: ASSLEQPFNQPQH

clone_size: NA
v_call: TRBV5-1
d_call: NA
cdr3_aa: ASKEAGELF

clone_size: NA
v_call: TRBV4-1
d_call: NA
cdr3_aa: ASSRVGAGNTIY

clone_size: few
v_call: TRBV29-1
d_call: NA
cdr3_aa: SVAGGLDYGYT

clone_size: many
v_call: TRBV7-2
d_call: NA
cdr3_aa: ASSLRQNYEQY

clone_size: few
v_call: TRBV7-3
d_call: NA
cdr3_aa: ASSLQRANVLT

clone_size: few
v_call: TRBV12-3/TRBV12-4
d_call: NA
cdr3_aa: ASSFSDYGYT

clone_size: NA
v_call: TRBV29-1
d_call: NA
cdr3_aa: SVLGRASRNNEQF

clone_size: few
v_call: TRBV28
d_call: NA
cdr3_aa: ASTQSGAPGNQPQH

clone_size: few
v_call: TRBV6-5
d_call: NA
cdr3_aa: ASRKGGGQVFRNQPQH

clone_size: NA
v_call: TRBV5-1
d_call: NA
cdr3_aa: ASSLGSLAGGYT

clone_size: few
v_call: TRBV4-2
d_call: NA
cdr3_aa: ASSQDPGVYGYT

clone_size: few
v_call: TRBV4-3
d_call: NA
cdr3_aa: ASSPTGRGNQPQH

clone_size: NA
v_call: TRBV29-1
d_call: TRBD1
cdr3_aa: SGGQGVGYGYT

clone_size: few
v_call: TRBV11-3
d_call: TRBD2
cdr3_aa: ASSSGTSGVPSETQY

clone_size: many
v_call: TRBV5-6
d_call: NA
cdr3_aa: ASSRAGTDTQY